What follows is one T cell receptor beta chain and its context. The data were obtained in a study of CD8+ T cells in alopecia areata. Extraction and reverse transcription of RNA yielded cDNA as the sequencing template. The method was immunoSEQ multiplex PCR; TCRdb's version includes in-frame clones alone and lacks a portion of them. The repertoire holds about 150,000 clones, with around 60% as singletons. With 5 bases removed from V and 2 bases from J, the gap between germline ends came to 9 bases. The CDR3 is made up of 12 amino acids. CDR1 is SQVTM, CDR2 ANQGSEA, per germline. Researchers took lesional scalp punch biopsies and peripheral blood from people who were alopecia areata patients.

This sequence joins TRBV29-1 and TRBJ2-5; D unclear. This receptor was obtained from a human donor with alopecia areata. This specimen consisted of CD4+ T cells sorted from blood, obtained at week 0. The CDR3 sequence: CSVLAWQETQYF. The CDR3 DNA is TGCAGCGTTCTGGCGTGGCAAGAGACCCAGTACTTC.